The present T cell receptor (beta chain) was sequenced within a study of CD8+ T cells in alopecia areata. General study results and limits: Association of baseline CD8+ expansion with response is uncertain owing to one nonresponder.

Treatment described: oral pan-JAK inhibitor, 5-10 mg twice daily. Obtained from alopecia areata patients were lesional scalp punch biopsies along with peripheral blood. Of note for this clone: Its antigen is as yet unknown. The same CDR3 arises from other DNA sequences in this sample as well.

RNA was isolated and reverse transcribed to cDNA, the sequencing template. Profiling relied on immunoSEQ multiplex PCR, and the TCRdb table lists in-frame clones only, not all of them. The repertoire consists of roughly 180,000 clones, with about 55% occurring once and the leading ten covering 10% to 11%. CDR3 length: 12 amino acids. Germline CDR1 and CDR2: SQVTM and ANQGSEA. Deletions cut 7 bases from V and 6 bases from J, with 13 bases between. The chain links TRBV29-1 to TRBJ1-5; D is unresolved. The TCR sequence derives from a human donor with alopecia areata. The sample in question was CD8+ T cells sorted from blood, obtained at week 24, from a patient treated with tofacitinib. Here the CDR3 DNA reads TGCAGCGCCTCCGAAGGCGGTCAGCCCCAGCATTTT. It translates to CSASEGGQPQHF.